This entry lists 18 T cell receptor beta chains sequenced from one sample in a study of cytomegalovirus exposure and HLA in healthy donors. The PCR contained 60 Vbeta and 13 Jbeta primers. Using immunoSEQ multiplex PCR, the repertoire was profiled, and TCRdb retains in-frame clones only, with some absent. The data show around 97,000 clones, around 10% seen once. Sequenced sample: PBMCs. The receptors were sampled from a man over 45 in good health and CMV-seropositive.

The genes are TRBV2 and TRBJ2-7; TRBD2 matches at 9 bases. Trimming removed 11 bases from V and 2 bases from J; junction bases left unmatched: 16. This CDR3 is 16 amino acids long. Germline V CDR1 and CDR2: SNHLY, FYNNEI. The CDR3 is CAVTRRGGPPAYEQYF. The CDR3 coding sequence is TGTGCCGTGACGAGGCGGGGGGGGCCCCCAGCCTACGAGCAGTACTTC. The whole variable domain, remainder taken from reference TRBV2 and TRBJ2-7, is EPEVTQTPSHQVTQMGQEVILRCVPISNHLYFYWYRQILGQKVEFLVSFYNNEISEKSEIFDDQFSVERPDGSNFTLKIRSTKLEDSAMYFCAVTRRGGPPAYEQYFGPGTRLTVT.

This sequence joins TRBV5-4 and TRBJ2-2, with 12 nucleotides matching TRBD1. CDR1 and CDR2 (germline): SGHNT, YYREEE (reference sequence). The J segment lost 5 bases and the V segment lost 1 base, leaving 6 bases of the junction unmatched. The length of the CDR3 is 17 residues. CDR3 sequence (DNA): TGTGCCAGCAGCTTGCCTGGGACAGGGGGCCGAACCGGGGAGCTGTTTTTT. It yields the protein CASSLPGTGGRTGELFF.

The V and J genes are TRBV2 and TRBJ1-1, with a weak D call TRBD1 (6 bases). CDR3 length: 13 residues. Germline-derived CDR1 and CDR2 are SNHLY and FYNNEI. Trimming removed 6 bases from V and 4 bases from J, with 12 bases in between. The CDR3 DNA reads as TGTGCCAGCAGGTACGTACAGGGCACTGAAGCTTTCTTT. Translating gives CASRYVQGTEAFF.

V gene TRBV18 combines with J gene TRBJ2-1, with a weak D call TRBD1 (7 bases). This CDR3 region has 13 residues. CDR1 KGHSH and CDR2 LQKENI come from the germline V gene. V lost 5 bases, J lost 4 bases, and 9 bases lay in between. CDR3 in amino acids: CASSAGQYNEQFF. CDR3 bases: TGTGCCAGCTCAGCGGGACAGTACAATGAGCAGTTCTTC.

The chain uses TRBV2 and TRBJ2-1, with 14 nucleotides matching TRBD2. V lost 11 bases to trimming and J lost 9 bases; unmatched junction nucleotides: 9. CDR1 and CDR2 (germline): SNHLY, FYNNEI. CDR3 size: 14 residues. The CDR3 protein is CASRGTSGSFEQFF. Here the CDR3 DNA reads TGTGCCTCCCGCGGGACTAGCGGGAGTTTTGAGCAGTTCTTC.

The V gene is TRBV19, the J gene TRBJ2-7, with D possibly matching TRBD2 (5 bases). V was clipped by 2 bases and J by 5 bases, with 13 bases between them. Per germline, CDR1 LNHDA and CDR2 SQIVND (reference sequence). The CDR3 is 14 amino acids. This CDR3 is CASSIPGLPDEQYF. CDR3 nucleotide sequence: TGTGCCAGTAGTATACCCGGACTCCCGGACGAGCAGTACTTC.

This clone was counted a few times. This rearrangement joins TRBV7-3 to TRBJ2-1; TRBD2 agrees at 11 bases. This CDR3 region has 16 residues. In germline, CDR1 is SGHTA, CDR2 FQGTGA. Losses at the gene ends were 3 bases for V and 4 bases for J; bases not matched to a gene: 5. CDR3 amino acids: CASSLETSGEYNEQFF. CDR3 coding DNA: TGTGCCAGCAGCTTGGAGACTAGCGGGGAGTACAATGAGCAGTTCTTC.

The CDR3 DNA follows: TGCGCCAGCAGCCAAGAATATCGCCAGGGCAAAAACATTCAGTACTTC. It encodes CASSQEYRQGKNIQYF. The chain combines TRBV4-3 with TRBJ2-4; the D gene is possibly TRBD1 (5 bases). The CDR3 sequence is 16 residues long. V lost 0 bases, J lost 3 bases, and 12 bases lay in between. Germline CDR1 is LGHNA and CDR2 is YSLEER.

This chain joins TRBV10-3 and TRBJ1-2, with D perhaps TRBD1 (6 bases). CDR1 and CDR2 from the germline V gene are ENHRY and SYGVKD. The CDR3 is 14 amino acids. V was shortened by 6 bases and J by 7 bases, with 18 bases between the two germline ends. The CDR3 protein is CAIRDGQPVGGYTF. The CDR3 DNA is TGTGCCATCAGAGACGGACAGCCCGTCGGTGGCTACACCTTC.

This chain joins TRBV5-1 and TRBJ2-1; tentative D call: TRBD1 (5 bases). Germline V lookup: CDR1 SGHRS, CDR2 YFSETQ. The CDR3 extends over 12 amino acids. V lost 5 bases and J lost 6, with 9 bases in between. CDR3 residues: CASRGRGNEQFF. DNA for the CDR3: TGCGCCAGCAGAGGTAGGGGCAATGAGCAGTTCTTC.

This rearrangement joins TRBV7-9 to TRBJ2-1, with D possibly being TRBD2 (6 bases). CDR3 length: 16 amino acids. Per the germline V gene, CDR1 is SEHNR and CDR2 is FQNEAQ (reference sequence). The V end was cut by 1 base, the J end by 4 bases, with 14 bases between. Here the CDR3 DNA reads TGTGCCAGCAGCTTAGGGGCCGGGACTGTATACAATGAGCAGTTCTTC. Encoded protein: CASSLGAGTVYNEQFF.

This clone appeared a few times. The CDR3 region has the DNA TGCAGCGTTGAAGGACAGCAGAGACTTTCTGGAAACACCATATATTTT. Protein product: CSVEGQQRLSGNTIYF. The chain carries TRBV29-1 and TRBJ1-3, with D possibly being TRBD1 (5 bases). The V gene lost 1 base and the J gene lost 1 base, with 14 bases spanning the gap. Germline CDR1 reads SQVTM; CDR2 reads ANQGSEA. CDR3 length: 16 residues. Complete variable domain (other parts from reference TRBV29-1 and TRBJ1-3): SAVISQKPSRDICQRGTSLTIQCQVDSQVTMMFWYRQQPGQSLTLIATANQGSEATYESGFVIDKFPISRPNLTFSTLTVSNMSPEDSSIYLCSVEGQQRLSGNTIYFGEGSWLTVV.

The chain recombines TRBV5-1 with TRBJ1-2; D is possibly TRBD1 (6 bases). Germline V lookup: CDR1 SGHRS, CDR2 YFSETQ. The CDR3 is 14 amino acids. Trimming removed 5 bases at V and 8 bases at J, with 19 bases between. This CDR3 is CASRAVGANVGYTF. The CDR3 bases are TGCGCCAGCAGAGCCGTGGGGGCGAACGTCGGCTACACCTTC.

The chain couples TRBV2 to TRBJ1-4, with TRBD1 matching over 9 bases. Germline V gives CDR1 SNHLY, CDR2 FYNNEI. The CDR3 runs 13 residues. V shed 6 bases and J 6 bases; nucleotides not matched to a gene: 2. CDR3 sequence reads: CASSRDRDEKLFF. Written as DNA, the CDR3 is TGTGCCAGCAGCCGGGACAGGGATGAAAAACTGTTTTTT. The complete variable domain, with remaining parts taken from reference TRBV2 and TRBJ1-4, reads EPEVTQTPSHQVTQMGQEVILRCVPISNHLYFYWYRQILGQKVEFLVSFYNNEISEKSEIFDDQFSVERPDGSNFTLKIRSTKLEDSAMYFCASSRDRDEKLFFGSGTQLSVL.

This clone turned up a few times. The chain employs TRBV27 and TRBJ1-6; TRBD1 matches at 8 bases. Trimming cost V 6 bases and J 7 bases; bases outside gene matches: 14. Germline-derived CDR1 and CDR2 are MNHEY and SMNVEV (reference sequence). CDR3 length equals 17 residues. This CDR3 reads CASSTRGRRGRNSPLHF. CDR3 nucleotides: TGTGCCAGCAGCACCAGGGGGCGTCGGGGTAGGAATTCACCCCTCCACTTT.

J is TRBJ1-2 and V is TRBV5-1; D is unclear. Germline V CDR1 and CDR2: SGHRS, YFSETQ. Trimming left V 5 bases short and J 3 bases short, with 8 bases between. The CDR3 consists of 12 residues. CDR3 amino acids: CASREGDYGYTF. DNA for the CDR3: TGCGCCAGCAGGGAGGGCGACTATGGCTACACCTTC.

This clone came up a few times. The chain is built from TRBV6-5 and TRBJ2-1; D is undetermined. The germline gives CDR1 MNHEY, CDR2 SVGAGI. With 6 bases removed from V and 5 bases from J, the gap between germline ends came to 8 bases. The CDR3 extends over 12 amino acids. The CDR3 sequence: CASRGRHNEQFF. CDR3 coding DNA: TGTGCCAGCAGGGGCAGACACAATGAGCAGTTCTTC.

This clone was seen only a few times. The chain joins TRBV5-1 to TRBJ1-1; D might be TRBD1 (6 bases). Germline V CDR1 and CDR2: SGHRS, YFSETQ. With 3 bases removed from V and 3 bases from J, the gap between germline ends came to 15 bases. This CDR3 has 15 residues. In DNA, the CDR3 is TGCGCCAGCAGCTCGAACAGGGAATGGTACACTGAAGCTTTCTTT. Translating it yields CASSSNREWYTEAFF.